This T cell receptor beta chain was identified in a study of metastatic and nonmetastatic thyroid tumors. For the study at large: The comparison covered peripheral blood and tumor or nodule tissue in malignant and benign thyroid patients.

This clone was seen ten or more times. What it binds is not known. The CDR3 runs to 15 residues. Germline lookup yields CDR1 SGHAT and CDR2 FQNNGV. J lost 2 bases, V lost 5 bases, and 2 bases had no gene match. The entire patient cohort was treatment-naive prior to thyroid surgery. In the authors' methods: Differences in CDR3 between clinicopathological groups were drawn on to build a classifier intended to discriminate distant-metastatic papillary thyroid cancer patients. TCRdb reanalyzed the PCR reads with MiXCR. None of the V and J calls come from the authors' own analysis; TCRdb made them. Of 30,000 to 35,000 clones listed, about 15% are singletons. Study conclusions and caveats: Malignant thyroid tumors reportedly had TCR beta diversity that was significantly higher than in benign nodules, in blood and tumor.

The source material was blood. The V gene is TRBV11-2, the J gene TRBJ2-6; TRBD1 matches 8 bases. The receptor was isolated from a female donor with papillary thyroid cancer or a benign thyroid nodule (not recorded which). Some clones in this sample may be carry-over from other donors' samples. CDR3 nucleotide sequence: TGTGCCAGCAGCGACAGGGGTCCTGGGGCCAACGTCCTGACTTTC. Its translation is CASSDRGPGANVLTF. Supplemented by reference TRBV11-2 and TRBJ2-6, the full variable domain reads EAGVAQSPRYKIIEKRQSVAFWCNPISGHATLYWYQQILGQGPKLLIQFQNNGVVDDSQLPKDRFSAERLKGVDSTLKIQPAKLEDSAVYLCASSDRGPGANVLTFGAGSRLTVL.